The 9 T cell receptor beta chains reported below all come from one sample, sequenced in a study of blood T cell repertoires in COVID-19 (dated by TCRdb to about 2020). Library preparation employed the immunoSEQ multiplex PCR assay. The source is immuneACCESS, and TCRdb retained only in-frame sequences with V and J called. Part of the clones is not carried over; for the studies checked, unresolved V genes explain less than half of this, and the remainder is unexplained. A total of roughly 160,000 clones appear in this sample, approximately 86% of them only once. The top ten clonotypes cover roughly 7.8% of the sample. Sequenced material: peripheral blood. The receptors were sampled from a man aged 60 to 75 with acute or convalescent COVID-19.

The rearrangement uses TRBV5-4 and TRBJ2-7; D perhaps matches TRBD2 (5 bases). V was shortened by 1 base and J by 3 bases, with 8 bases between the two germline ends. This CDR3 contains 13 residues. Germline CDR1 and CDR2: SGHNT and YYREEE (reference sequence). CDR3 sequence (DNA): TGTGCCAGCAGCTTGAACGGGGTCTACGAGCAGTACTTC. Residues: CASSLNGVYEQYF.

The chain employs TRBV2 and TRBJ2-7; D is possibly TRBD2 (5 bases). Germline V gene lookup returns CDR1 SNHLY and CDR2 FYNNEI. V lost 5 bases, J lost 3 bases, and 14 bases lay in between. CDR3 length: 14 amino acids. CDR3 DNA sequence: TGTGCCAGCAGTAGCGGAGGTGCTCTCTACGAGCAGTACTTC. It is translated as CASSSGGALYEQYF.

In this sample, this clone turned up once. A junction end diverges from the germline sequence, so it may reflect a read error. The chain carries TRBV7-7 and TRBJ2-5; TRBD1 agrees at 7 bases. Germline CDR1 and CDR2: SSHAT and FNYEAQ (reference sequence). The length of the CDR3 is 15 residues. The DNA of the CDR3 is TGTGCTAGCAGCTTATTTGTAGGGGGCGCAGAGACCCAGTACTTC. It specifies CASSLFVGGAETQYF.

This clone has more than one count but fewer than ten. The V gene is TRBV19, the J gene TRBJ1-3; D gene uncertain. CDR3 length: 14 amino acids. V gave up 4 bases and J gave up 2 bases, with 9 bases separating them. Germline V CDR1 and CDR2: LNHDA, SQIVND (reference sequence). The CDR3 sequence: CASSSYGAGNTIYF. DNA for the CDR3: TGTGCCAGTAGTAGTTACGGGGCTGGAAACACCATATATTTT.

This rearrangement joins TRBV12-3 or TRBV12-4 to TRBJ1-2; no firm D call. V was clipped by 3 bases and J by 8 bases, with 7 bases between them. CDR3 size: 11 residues. This chain's CDR3 is CASSLSRGYTF. The DNA for the CDR3 is TGTGCCAGCAGTTTGTCGAGAGGCTACACCTTC.

The V call is TRBV10-3, the J call TRBJ2-3; D is possibly TRBD1 (6 bases). The CDR3 extends over 16 amino acids. V dropped 0 bases and J dropped 0 bases, with 10 bases sitting between them. CDR1 is ENHRY, CDR2 SYGVKD, per germline. CDR3 DNA: TGTGCCATCAGTGAGTCGGGGACACTTAGCACAGATACGCAGTATTTT. Protein sequence: CAISESGTLSTDTQYF.

The chain uses TRBV4-2 and TRBJ2-5, with 10 bases fitting TRBD2. This CDR3 region has 17 residues. V lost 0 bases and J lost 3; bases outside the gene matches: 7. Germline V CDR1 and CDR2: LGHNA, YNFKEQ. The DNA for the CDR3 is TGTGCCAGCAGCCAAGATTGGCTAGCGGGGGACAAAGAGACCCAGTACTTC. Amino acids: CASSQDWLAGDKETQYF.

The chain recombines TRBV27 with TRBJ1-2; no firm D call. Germline assignment: CDR1 MNHEY and CDR2 SMNVEV (reference sequence). This CDR3 region has 13 residues. V gave up 10 bases and J gave up 5 bases, with 17 bases separating them. The CDR3 is CATRRGLNYGYTF. The CDR3 bases are TGTGCCACCCGACGAGGACTTAATTATGGCTACACCTTC.

The chain couples TRBV28 to TRBJ2-1; 12 positions agree with TRBD2. Germline V lookup: CDR1 MDHEN, CDR2 SYDVKM. The CDR3 extends over 17 amino acids. V dropped 4 bases and J dropped 8; count of bases not matched to a gene: 12. In DNA, the CDR3 is TGTGCCAGCAGTTCATCTAGCGGGAGGGTCCGATCGCATGAGCAGTTCTTC. Translating it yields CASSSSSGRVRSHEQFF.